This is a list of T cell receptor beta chains from one sample in a study of siplizumab effects on memory and regulatory T cells. Using immunoSEQ multiplex PCR, the repertoire was profiled, and TCRdb retains in-frame clones only, with some absent. The top ten hold less than 5.5% of the sample, which has roughly 70,000 clones, 93% seen once. The sequencing input was CD8+ T cells sorted from blood. Receptors were obtained from a human donor in good health. CDR3s include the opening cysteine and the closing phenylalanine or tryptophan. Fields, in order: D gene, V gene, clone size, J gene, CDR3 protein, CDR3 DNA. The D gene is left open where the match is weak. The size of a clone is reported for some rows only, either as once, few or many, or as a class for expanded clones.

>NA|TRBV18|NA|TRBJ1-4
CASSPPQGLWGEKLFF
TGTGCCAGCTCACCACCCCAGGGGCTTTGGGGTGAAAAACTGTTTTTT
>NA|TRBV5-6|NA|TRBJ1-1
CASSIGMFTEAFF
TGTGCCAGCAGCATTGGGATGTTCACTGAAGCTTTCTTT
>NA|TRBV7-3|NA|TRBJ2-3
CASSLSYSNPQYF
TGTGCCAGCAGCTTAAGCTATAGCAACCCGCAGTATTTT
>NA|TRBV2|NA|TRBJ2-3
CASSVGGTDTQYF
TGTGCCAGCAGTGTCGGAGGCACAGATACGCAGTATTTT
>NA|TRBV19|NA|TRBJ2-3
CASSMSGSTDTQYF
TGTGCCAGTAGTATGTCCGGTAGCACAGATACGCAGTATTTT
>NA|TRBV5-1|NA|TRBJ2-2
CASSLVGGLTGELFF
TGCGCCAGCAGCTTGGTGGGGGGTCTTACCGGGGAGCTGTTTTTT
>NA|TRBV19|NA|TRBJ1-1
CASSIGRNTEAFF
TGTGCCAGTAGTATCGGCAGGAACACTGAGGCTTTCTTT
>NA|TRBV19|NA|TRBJ1-1
CASGVAEAFF
TGTGCCAGTGGGGTGGCTGAAGCTTTCTTT
>NA|TRBV5-4|NA|TRBJ2-3
CGLGGGPTDTQYF
TGTGGGTTGGGCGGGGGCCCCACAGATACGCAGTATTTT
>NA|TRBV7-9|NA|TRBJ1-5
CASSPPQGSNQPQHF
TGTGCCAGCAGCCCACCACAGGGAAGCAATCAGCCCCAGCATTTT
>NA|TRBV19|NA|TRBJ1-1
CASSIGGDTEAFF
TGTGCCAGTAGTATCGGGGGGGACACTGAAGCTTTCTTT
>NA|TRBV14|NA|TRBJ2-1
CASSQDWSVDEQFF
TGTGCCAGCAGCCAAGATTGGAGCGTCGATGAGCAGTTCTTC
>TRBD1|TRBV27|NA|TRBJ1-2
CASSRTGGGYGYTF
TGTGCCAGCAGTCGGACAGGGGGCGGGTATGGCTACACCTTC
>NA|TRBV19|NA|TRBJ1-2
CASSTGTAYGYTF
TGTGCCAGTAGTACAGGGACTGCCTATGGCTACACCTTC
>TRBD2|TRBV11-3|NA|TRBJ2-2
CASSAQLAGGPDGELFF
TGTGCCAGCAGCGCCCAACTAGCGGGGGGGCCTGACGGGGAGCTGTTTTTT
>NA|TRBV6-5|NA|TRBJ2-2
CASRGGNTGELFF
TGTGCCAGCAGGGGAGGGAACACCGGGGAGCTGTTTTTT
>NA|TRBV28|NA|TRBJ1-4
CASSLKARNIEKLFF
TGTGCCAGCAGTTTAAAGGCCAGGAACATTGAAAAACTGTTTTTT
>NA|TRBV7-4|NA|TRBJ1-2
CASFGGRGYTF
TGTGCCAGCTTCGGGGGCAGAGGCTACACCTTC
>NA|TRBV7-6|NA|TRBJ1-5
CASSPDTSRDQPQHF
TGTGCCAGCAGCCCGGACACCTCCAGGGATCAGCCCCAGCATTTT
>TRBD2|TRBV2|NA|TRBJ2-2
CASSEQGLAGVEGNTGELFF
TGTGCCAGCAGTGAGCAGGGACTAGCGGGGGTAGAGGGGAACACCGGGGAGCTGTTTTTT
>NA|TRBV10-1|NA|TRBJ2-7
CASSVLGHRDYEQYF
TGCGCCAGCAGTGTTTTGGGCCACCGGGACTACGAGCAGTACTTC
>TRBD1|TRBV27|NA|TRBJ2-7
CASSLLGQGSYEQYF
TGTGCCAGCAGTTTATTGGGACAGGGCTCCTACGAGCAGTACTTC
>NA|TRBV19|NA|TRBJ2-7
CASSIFSGELYEQYF
TGTGCCAGTAGTATATTCTCTGGAGAACTTTACGAGCAGTACTTC
>NA|TRBV11-2|NA|TRBJ2-7
CASSLGSPYEQYF
TGTGCCAGCAGCTTGGGTTCGCCCTACGAGCAGTACTTC
>TRBD2|TRBV5-6|NA|TRBJ2-7
CASVRLAAALSYEQYF
TGTGCCAGCGTAAGACTAGCGGCCGCCCTCTCCTACGAGCAGTACTTC
>NA|TRBV28|NA|TRBJ2-7
CASSYQGYEQYF
TGTGCCAGCAGTTATCAGGGCTACGAGCAGTACTTC
>NA|TRBV5-4|once|TRBJ2-3
CASSLGGLGTDTQYF
TGTGCCAGCAGCTTGGGGGGGCTCGGCACAGATACGCAGTATTTT
>NA|TRBV27|NA|TRBJ2-7
CASSLAGEQYF
TGTGCCAGCAGTTTGGCTGGGGAGCAGTACTTC
>NA|TRBV4-2|few|TRBJ1-2
CASSLNQGHGYTF
TGTGCCAGCAGCTTGAATCAGGGCCATGGCTACACCTTC
>TRBD1|TRBV4-3|once|TRBJ1-2
CASSLGTGPSGYTF
TGCGCCAGCAGCCTCGGGACAGGGCCTTCTGGCTACACCTTC
>TRBD1|TRBV9|NA|TRBJ2-1
CASSVPTGALSYNEQFF
TGTGCCAGCAGCGTCCCGACAGGGGCTTTATCATACAATGAGCAGTTCTTC
>TRBD2|TRBV27|NA|TRBJ2-5
CASSSGLAETQYF
TGTGCCAGCAGTTCGGGACTAGCCGAGACCCAGTACTTC